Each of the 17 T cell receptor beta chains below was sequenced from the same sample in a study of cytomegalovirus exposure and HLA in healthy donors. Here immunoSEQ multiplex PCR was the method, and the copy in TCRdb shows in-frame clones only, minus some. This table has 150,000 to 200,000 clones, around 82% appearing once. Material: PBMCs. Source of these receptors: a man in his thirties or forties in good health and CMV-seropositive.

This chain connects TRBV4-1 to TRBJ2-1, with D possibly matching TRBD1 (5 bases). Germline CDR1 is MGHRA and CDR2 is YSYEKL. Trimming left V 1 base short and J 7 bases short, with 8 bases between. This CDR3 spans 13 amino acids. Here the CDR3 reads CASSQVGVNEQFF. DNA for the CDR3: TGCGCCAGCAGCCAAGTAGGGGTGAATGAGCAGTTCTTC.

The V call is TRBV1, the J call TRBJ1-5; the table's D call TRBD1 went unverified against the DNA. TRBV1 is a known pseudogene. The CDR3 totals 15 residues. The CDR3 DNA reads TGCACCAGCAGCAAACAGGGTCGCAGCAATCAGCCCCAGCATTTT. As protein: CTSSKQGRSNQPQHF.

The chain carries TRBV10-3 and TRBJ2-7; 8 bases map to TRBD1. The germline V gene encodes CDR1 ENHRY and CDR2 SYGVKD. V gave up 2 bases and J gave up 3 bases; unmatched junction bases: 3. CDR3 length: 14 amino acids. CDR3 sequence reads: CAISEGQGFYEQYF. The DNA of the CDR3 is TGTGCCATCAGTGAGGGACAGGGTTTCTACGAGCAGTACTTC.

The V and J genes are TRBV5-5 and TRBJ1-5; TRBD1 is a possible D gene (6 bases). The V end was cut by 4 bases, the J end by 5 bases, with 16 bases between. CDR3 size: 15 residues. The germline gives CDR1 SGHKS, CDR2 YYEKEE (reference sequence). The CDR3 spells CASSPTGHSDQPQHF. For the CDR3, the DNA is TGTGCCAGCAGCCCGACAGGTCATTCCGATCAGCCCCAGCATTTT.

CDR3 in amino acids: CATSRGTSGAFQETQYF. The CDR3 DNA reads as TGTGCCACCAGCAGGGGGACTAGCGGAGCTTTCCAAGAGACCCAGTACTTC. The chain combines TRBV15 with TRBJ2-5; 11 bases are a match to TRBD2. The CDR3 totals 17 residues. V was clipped by 3 bases and J by 1 base; unmatched bases: 7. The germline V gene encodes CDR1 LNHNV and CDR2 YYDKDF (reference sequence).

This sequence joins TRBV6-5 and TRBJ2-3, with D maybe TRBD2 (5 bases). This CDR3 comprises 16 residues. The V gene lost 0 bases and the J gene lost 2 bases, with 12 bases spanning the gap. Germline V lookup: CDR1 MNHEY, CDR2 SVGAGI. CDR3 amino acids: CASSYSFRRATDTQYF. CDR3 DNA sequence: TGTGCCAGCAGTTACTCGTTTCGGCGGGCCACAGATACGCAGTATTTT.

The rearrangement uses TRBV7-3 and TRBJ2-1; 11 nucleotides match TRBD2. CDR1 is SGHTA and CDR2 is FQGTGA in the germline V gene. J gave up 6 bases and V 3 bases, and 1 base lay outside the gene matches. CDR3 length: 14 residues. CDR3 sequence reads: CASSFGTSGNEQFF. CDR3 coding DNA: TGTGCCAGCAGCTTCGGGACTAGCGGCAATGAGCAGTTCTTC.

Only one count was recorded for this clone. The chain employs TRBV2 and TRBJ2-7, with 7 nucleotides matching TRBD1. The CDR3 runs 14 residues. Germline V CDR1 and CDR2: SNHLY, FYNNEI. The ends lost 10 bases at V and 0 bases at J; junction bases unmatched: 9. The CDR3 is CATPHGTDSYEQYF. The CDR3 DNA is TGTGCCACGCCCCATGGGACAGACTCCTACGAGCAGTACTTC.

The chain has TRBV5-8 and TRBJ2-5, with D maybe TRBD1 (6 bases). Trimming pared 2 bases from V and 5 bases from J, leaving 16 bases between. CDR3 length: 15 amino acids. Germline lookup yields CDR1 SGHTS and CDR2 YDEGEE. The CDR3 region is CASSFRGHGRETQYF. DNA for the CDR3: TGTGCCAGCAGCTTCAGGGGACATGGACGGGAGACCCAGTACTTC.

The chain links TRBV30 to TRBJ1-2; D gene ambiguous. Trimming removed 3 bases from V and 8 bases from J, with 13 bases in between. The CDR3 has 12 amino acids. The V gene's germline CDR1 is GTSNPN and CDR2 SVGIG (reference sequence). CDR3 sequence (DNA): TGTGCCTGGAGCGTCCGGGTACAAGGCTACACCTTC. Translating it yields CAWSVRVQGYTF.

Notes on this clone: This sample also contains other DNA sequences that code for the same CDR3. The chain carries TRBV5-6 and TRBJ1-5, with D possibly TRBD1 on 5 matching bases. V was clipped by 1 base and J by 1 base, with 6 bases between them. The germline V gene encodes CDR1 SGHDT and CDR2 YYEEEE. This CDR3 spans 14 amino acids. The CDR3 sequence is CASSLTGSNQPQHF. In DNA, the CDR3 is TGTGCCAGCAGCTTGACAGGAAGCAATCAGCCCCAGCATTTT.

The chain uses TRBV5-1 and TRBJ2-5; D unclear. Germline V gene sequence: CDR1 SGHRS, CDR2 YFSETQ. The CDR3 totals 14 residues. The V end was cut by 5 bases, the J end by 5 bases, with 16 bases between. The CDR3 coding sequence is TGCGCCAGCAGACCCGACTCCCGCCCGGAGACCCAGTACTTC. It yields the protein CASRPDSRPETQYF.

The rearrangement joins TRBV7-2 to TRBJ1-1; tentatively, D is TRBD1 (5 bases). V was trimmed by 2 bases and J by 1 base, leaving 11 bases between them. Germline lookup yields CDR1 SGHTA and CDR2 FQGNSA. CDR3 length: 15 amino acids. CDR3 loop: CASSLYPGGNTEAFF. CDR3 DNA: TGTGCCAGCAGCTTATATCCGGGGGGGAACACTGAAGCTTTCTTT.

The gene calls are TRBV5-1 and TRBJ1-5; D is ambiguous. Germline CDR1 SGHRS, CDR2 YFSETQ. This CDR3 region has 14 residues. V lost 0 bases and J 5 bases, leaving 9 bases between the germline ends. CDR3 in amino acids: CASSLAGRDQPQHF. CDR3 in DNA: TGCGCCAGCAGCTTGGCCGGGAGGGATCAGCCCCAGCATTTT. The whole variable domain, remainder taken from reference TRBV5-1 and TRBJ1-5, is KAGVTQTPRYLIKTRGQQVTLSCSPISGHRSVSWYQQTPGQGLQFLFEYFSETQRNKGNFPGRFSGRQFSNSRSEMNVSTLELGDSALYLCASSLAGRDQPQHFGDGTRLSIL.

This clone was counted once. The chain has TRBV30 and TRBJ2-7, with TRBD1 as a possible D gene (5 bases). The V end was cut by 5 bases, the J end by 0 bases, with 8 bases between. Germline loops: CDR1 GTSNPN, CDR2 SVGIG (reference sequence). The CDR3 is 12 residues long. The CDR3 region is CAWLGDSYEQYF. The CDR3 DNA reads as TGTGCCTGGCTAGGGGACTCCTACGAGCAGTACTTC.

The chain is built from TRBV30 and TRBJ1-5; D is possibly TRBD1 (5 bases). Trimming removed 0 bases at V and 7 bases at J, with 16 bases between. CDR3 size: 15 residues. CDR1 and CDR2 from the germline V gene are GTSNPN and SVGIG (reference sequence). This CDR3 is CAWSVGAGSGQPQHF. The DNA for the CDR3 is TGTGCCTGGAGTGTAGGGGCAGGATCTGGGCAGCCCCAGCATTTT.

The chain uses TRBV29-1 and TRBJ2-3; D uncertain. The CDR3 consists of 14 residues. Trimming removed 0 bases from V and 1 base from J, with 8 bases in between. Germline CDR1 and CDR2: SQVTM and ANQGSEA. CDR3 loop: CSVEEGSRTDTQYF. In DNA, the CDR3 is TGCAGCGTTGAAGAGGGCAGCCGCACAGATACGCAGTATTTT.